Below, 13 T cell receptor beta chains from the same sample are listed, as sequenced in a study of blood T cells in healthy people across ages. Using a J-beta primer mix together with a sample-barcoded 5' primer, a second PCR was run for roughly 6 to 12 cycles. TCRdb called the 5' RACE reads again in MiXCR, with one record for every CDR3 protein. Counted here are about 830,000 distinct CDR3 sequences, approximately 59% occurring once; the ten biggest clones make up around 30%. Material for sequencing was blood. All receptors derive from a man aged 25-45 years in good health.

The chain has TRBV14 and TRBJ2-5, with TRBD1 matching 7 bases. Germline V CDR1 and CDR2: SGHDN, FVKESK. The V segment lost 4 bases and the J segment 5 bases; nucleotides outside the gene matches: 10. The CDR3 loop spans 15 amino acids. CDR3 in DNA: TGTGCCAGCAGCCCCCGACAGGGCCGTAGGGAGACCCAGTACTTC. Protein sequence: CASSPRQGRRETQYF.

V and J are TRBV29-1 and TRBJ2-1; no clear D. Germline V gene data show CDR1 as SQVTM and CDR2 as ANQGSEA. V gave up 3 bases and J gave up 4 bases, with 7 bases separating them. The CDR3 sequence is 12 residues long. This chain's CDR3 is CSVDPGYNEQFF. In nucleotides, the CDR3 is TGCAGCGTTGACCCAGGATACAATGAGCAGTTCTTC.

This clonotype has at least ten counts. The gene calls are TRBV7-9 and TRBJ1-4, with TRBD1 matching over 9 bases. The CDR3 length is 14 residues. Germline V gene lookup returns CDR1 SEHNR and CDR2 FQNEAQ (reference sequence). Unmatched junction bases numbered 6, after V lost 6 bases and J lost 7 bases. In DNA form, the CDR3 reads TGTGCCAGCAGGGCAACAGGGGGCGGTGAAAAACTGTTTTTT. Translation: CASRATGGGEKLFF. Complete variable domain (other parts from reference TRBV7-9 and TRBJ1-4): DTGVSQNPRHKITKRGQNVTFRCDPISEHNRLYWYRQTLGQGPEFLTYFQNEAQLEKSRLLSDRFSAERPKGSFSTLEIQRTEQGDSAMYLCASRATGGGEKLFFGSGTQLSVL.

This clonotype was seen more than once but under ten times. V is TRBV4-2 and J is TRBJ2-3, with TRBD2 identical over 13 bases. After removal of 3 bases from V and 2 bases from J, the junction contained 8 bases not matched to a gene. Germline V gene lookup returns CDR1 LGHNA and CDR2 YNFKEQ. The CDR3 extends over 18 amino acids. The CDR3 nucleotides are TGTGCCAGCAGCCAGGACCCGGGACTAGCGGGGATCACAGATACGCAGTATTTT. It yields the protein CASSQDPGLAGITDTQYF.

This chain uses TRBV10-3 with TRBJ2-7; no clear D. The germline gives CDR1 ENHRY, CDR2 SYGVKD. V shed 2 bases and J shed 0 bases, with 5 bases lying between them. The CDR3 is made up of 13 amino acids. In DNA, the CDR3 is TGTGCCATCAGTGAGGGACCCTCCTACGAGCAGTACTTC. Its translation is CAISEGPSYEQYF.

CDR3 sequence (DNA): TGTGCCATCAGTGCTAACGGGGGGGAGGGACAGCCCCAGCATTTT. Encoded protein: CAISANGGEGQPQHF. The chain couples TRBV10-3 to TRBJ1-5, with a weak D call TRBD1 (5 bases). V shed 4 bases and J shed 7 bases, with 17 bases lying between them. The CDR3 runs 15 residues. Germline lookup yields CDR1 ENHRY and CDR2 SYGVKD.

This sequence joins TRBV5-1 and TRBJ2-3; D assignment may be TRBD1 or TRBD2 (5 bases each). CDR3 size: 15 residues. With 3 bases removed from V and 2 bases from J, the gap between germline ends came to 13 bases. Per the germline V gene, CDR1 is SGHRS and CDR2 is YFSETQ. The CDR3 here is CASSSGPPLTDTQYF. Here the CDR3 DNA reads TGCGCCAGCAGCTCGGGACCACCACTCACAGATACGCAGTATTTT. Full variable domain (missing parts from reference TRBV5-1 and TRBJ2-3): KAGVTQTPRYLIKTRGQQVTLSCSPISGHRSVSWYQQTPGQGLQFLFEYFSETQRNKGNFPGRFSGRQFSNSRSEMNVSTLELGDSALYLCASSSGPPLTDTQYFGPGTRLTVL.

This sequence joins TRBV4-2 and TRBJ2-3; TRBD2 aligns across 14 bases. This CDR3 contains 16 residues. The V and J ends lost 3 bases and 1 base, in that order; junction bases with no gene match: 0. CDR1 is LGHNA and CDR2 is YNFKEQ in the germline V gene. CDR3 amino acids: CASSQTSGGGTDTQYF. The CDR3 DNA sequence: TGTGCCAGCAGCCAGACTAGCGGGGGGGGCACAGATACGCAGTATTTT.

In its sample, this clonotype was seen a few times. This chain connects TRBV13 to TRBJ1-2; D unresolved. CDR1 is PRHDT and CDR2 is FYEKMQ in the germline V gene (reference sequence). The CDR3 is 13 amino acids. The V and J ends lost 4 bases and 3 bases respectively, with 9 bases between them. In nucleotides, the CDR3 is TGTGCCAGCAGCTGGCGGTTCGACTATGGCTACACCTTC. It specifies CASSWRFDYGYTF.

J is TRBJ1-5 and V is TRBV12-3 or TRBV12-4, with D unclear. V was trimmed by 5 bases and J by 4 bases, leaving 15 bases between them. This CDR3 is built from 15 residues. CDR3 in DNA: TGTGCCAGCAGTGTGTGGTCTCCTTGGAATCAGCCCCAGCATTTT. Its translation: CASSVWSPWNQPQHF.

The chain has TRBV15 and TRBJ1-4, with 7 bases lining up with TRBD1. Trimming cost V 0 bases and J 8 bases; bases outside gene matches: 15. This CDR3 has 18 amino acids. Germline V gene sequence: CDR1 LNHNV, CDR2 YYDKDF (reference sequence). CDR3 protein: CATSRDRVRDSLGEKLFF. In nucleotides, the CDR3 is TGTGCCACCAGCAGAGATCGAGTCCGGGACAGCCTGGGGGAAAAACTGTTTTTT.

Worth noting for this clonotype: A single base separates this from a much larger clone, so it may be a read error. The chain employs TRBV4-3 and TRBJ2-6; maybe TRBD1 (6 bases). This CDR3 is 16 amino acids long. From germline, CDR1 is LGHNA and CDR2 YSLEER. CDR3 sequence reads: CASSPDSSSGANVPTF. The CDR3 DNA is TGCGCCAGCAGCCCGGACAGTAGCTCTGGGGCCAACGTCCCGACTTTC.

The chain carries TRBV6-5 and TRBJ2-5; the D call may be TRBD1 or TRBD2 (5 bases each). The J call may not be correct, given that the DNA end is closer to TRBJ2-7. CDR1 is MNHEY and CDR2 is SVGAGI in the germline V gene. The CDR3 is made up of 14 amino acids. CDR3 sequence: CASSYGGTDYEQYF. The CDR3 coding sequence is TGTGCCAGCAGTTATGGTGGGACGGACTACGAGCAGTACTTC.